A selection of T cell receptor beta chains follows, all from one sample in a study of control samples from healthy donors and cancer patients. This table comes from immunoSEQ multiplex PCR, and its TCRdb copy is limited to in-frame clones, with some not included. In the table there are 110,000 or so clones, around 89% of which are singletons. The specimen was blood. The source is a woman in her forties or fifties in good health. CDR3s include the opening cysteine and the closing phenylalanine or tryptophan. The order of the fields is V gene, clone size, J gene, D gene, CDR3 DNA, CDR3 protein. D genes are given only for firm matches. Clone size is stated in some rows and not others, as once, few, many or a class when expanded.

TRBV27	once	TRBJ2-1	TRBD2	TGTGCCAGCAGTAGGACTAGCGGGGCCTACAATGAGCAGTTCTTC	CASSRTSGAYNEQFF
TRBV29-1	NA	TRBJ2-3	TRBD1	TGCAGCGGGGGACAGGTCCGAGGCACACCAGATACGCAGTATTTT	CSGGQVRGTPDTQYF
TRBV4-2	NA	TRBJ1-1	TRBD1	TGTGCCAGCAGCCAAGGTTCCGACAGGGTAGTTGCTGAAGCTTTCTTT	CASSQGSDRVVAEAFF
TRBV5-5	NA	TRBJ1-2	TRBD1	TGTGCCAGCTCCGGGGCAGGGGGCTCTTATGGCTACACCTTC	CASSGAGGSYGYTF
TRBV5-4	NA	TRBJ1-2	NA	TGTGCCAGCAGCGTAGGGACCGAAATCTATGGCTACACCTTC	CASSVGTEIYGYTF
TRBV10-3	NA	TRBJ2-1	TRBD2	TGTGCCAACGCGGGACTAGCGGGACATGAGCAGTTCTTC	CANAGLAGHEQFF
TRBV5-1	NA	TRBJ2-5	TRBD2	TGCGCCAGCAGCCCCGGGGCTAGCGGCCAAGAGACCCAGTACTTC	CASSPGASGQETQYF
TRBV23-1	NA	TRBJ2-1	TRBD2	TGCGCCAGCAGTCAATCCCGGGACTACTACAATGAGCAGTTCTTC	CASSQSRDYYNEQFF
TRBV10-3	NA	TRBJ2-7	NA	TGTGCCATCAGTGACGGCCCGGACTACGAGCAGTACTTC	CAISDGPDYEQYF
TRBV23-1	many	TRBJ1-3	NA	TGCGCCACCACAAGAAACACCATATATTTT	CATTRNTIYF
TRBV29-1	NA	TRBJ2-7	TRBD1	TGCAGCGTCGGCGGACAGGGGACAGACGAGCAGTACTTC	CSVGGQGTDEQYF
TRBV19	NA	TRBJ2-3	NA	TGTGCCAGTAGTACCGGGACAACGCAGTATTTT	CASSTGTTQYF
TRBV4-1	NA	TRBJ2-5	NA	TGCGCCAGCAGCCAAGATCGGGAAGAGACCCAGTACTTC	CASSQDREETQYF
TRBV14	NA	TRBJ1-3	NA	TGTGCCAGCAGCCAAGGACTTCTGGGTTCTGGAAACACCATATATTTT	CASSQGLLGSGNTIYF
TRBV6-2/TRBV6-3	NA	TRBJ2-5	NA	TGTGCCAGCAGTAATCAAAAAGAGACCCAGTACTTC	CASSNQKETQYF
TRBV5-1	NA	TRBJ2-3	TRBD2	TGCGCCAGCAGCCGGGGGGCTAGCGGGAGCACAGATACGCAGTATTTT	CASSRGASGSTDTQYF
TRBV10-1	many	TRBJ2-3	NA	TGCGCCAGCAGTGAGCAGGTGACCACAGATACGCAGTATTTT	CASSEQVTTDTQYF
TRBV4-1	few	TRBJ1-4	NA	TGCGCCAGCAGCCCGACCTATAAAGCAACTAATGAAAAACTGTTTTTT	CASSPTYKATNEKLFF
TRBV6-5	NA	TRBJ1-2	NA	TGTGCCAGCCTGGACAGCTACACTAACTATGGCTACACCTTC	CASLDSYTNYGYTF
TRBV19	once	TRBJ2-7	NA	TGTGCCAGTAGTACCCCCGGGCCCGTCCACTACGAGCAGTACTTC	CASSTPGPVHYEQYF
TRBV25-1	NA	TRBJ2-1	NA	TGTGCCAGCAGTGAAGGGCGCTACAATGAGCAGTTCTTC	CASSEGRYNEQFF
TRBV7-9	few	TRBJ2-7	NA	TGTGCCAGCAGCCAAATAGATGGGTCCTACGAGCAGTACTTC	CASSQIDGSYEQYF
TRBV30	NA	TRBJ2-1	TRBD2	TGTGCCTGGAGGACCCCGGGACTAGCCCTTGGTGAGCAGTTCTTC	CAWRTPGLALGEQFF
TRBV19	NA	TRBJ1-3	TRBD1	TGTGCCAGTAGTACCTACACCCGACAGGGGGTAGGAAACACCATATATTTT	CASSTYTRQGVGNTIYF
TRBV4-1	once	TRBJ2-1	NA	TGCGCCAGCAGCCAAGAAGGATTCGGACAGTACAATGAGCAGTTCTTC	CASSQEGFGQYNEQFF
TRBV7-2	NA	TRBJ2-1	NA	TGTGCCAGCAGCCGGCGAAGACAGGTTAGCTCCTACAATGAGCAGTTCTTC	CASSRRRQVSSYNEQFF
TRBV6-4	NA	TRBJ1-2	TRBD1	TGTGCCAGCAGTGACGATGGGACAGGGGCCATCTATGGCTACACCTTC	CASSDDGTGAIYGYTF
TRBV7-9	NA	TRBJ1-4	NA	TGTGCCAGCAGCTTATTCTTGGAGGCTGAAAAACTGTTTTTT	CASSLFLEAEKLFF
TRBV3-1/TRBV3-2	NA	TRBJ1-2	NA	TGTGCCAGCAGCCAAGGAAAGGTCGCCGGCTACACCTTC	CASSQGKVAGYTF
TRBV2	NA	TRBJ2-3	TRBD2	TGTGCCAGCACCCTTGCGGAGCGGGACGCAGTTAGTCCTAGCGCAGATACGCAGTATTTT	CASTLAERDAVSPSADTQYF
TRBV12-3/TRBV12-4	NA	TRBJ1-1	NA	TGTGCCAGCAGTCAGGTCCTCCCGGGGGCTTTCTTT	CASSQVLPGAFF
TRBV5-1	NA	TRBJ1-1	NA	TGCGCCAGCACCGAGGGTTTCACTGAAGCTTTCTTT	CASTEGFTEAFF
TRBV19	NA	TRBJ2-2	NA	TGTGCCAGTAGTATCATTTTCCGGGGACGGCCAAACACCGGGGAGCTGTTTTTT	CASSIIFRGRPNTGELFF
TRBV19	NA	TRBJ2-2	NA	TGTGCCAGTAGTATGTCGGTGGCCGGGGAGCTGTTTTTT	CASSMSVAGELFF
TRBV7-9	NA	TRBJ2-7	TRBD2	TGTGCCAGCAGCTTAGTGAGCGGGGGCCCCTACGAGCAGTACTTC	CASSLVSGGPYEQYF
TRBV15	NA	TRBJ2-3	TRBD2	TGTGCCACCAGGGCGAGGAGCGGGGGCCCCCATTTT	CATRARSGGPHF
TRBV6-5	NA	TRBJ1-1	NA	TGTGCCAGCAGTTTGTGGGAGACACATGAAGCTTTCTTT	CASSLWETHEAFF
TRBV29-1	NA	TRBJ1-5	TRBD1	TGCAGCGTTGAAGCCGGGACAGGGACGTCGCCCCAGCATTTT	CSVEAGTGTSPQHF
TRBV24-1	NA	TRBJ2-5	TRBD1	TGTGCCACCAGTGATTCGAAGGGACGGGACAGCCAAGAGACCCAGTACTTC	CATSDSKGRDSQETQYF
TRBV3-1/TRBV3-2	NA	TRBJ2-5	NA	TGTGCCAGCAGCCTCCCCTGGGCAGGGGAAGAGACCCAGTACTTC	CASSLPWAGEETQYF
TRBV6-2/TRBV6-3	many	TRBJ2-5	TRBD2	TGTGCCAGCAGTTACCCGCGGGAGTTGGAAGAGACCCAGTACTTC	CASSYPRELEETQYF
TRBV4-1	NA	TRBJ2-5	NA	TGCGCCAGCAGCCAAGTGCTTAGCGCATCGGAGACCCAGTACTTC	CASSQVLSASETQYF
TRBV7-2	NA	TRBJ1-2	NA	TGTGCCAGCAGCCAAGGACCGGGAGATAACTATGGCTACACCTTC	CASSQGPGDNYGYTF
TRBV4-3	NA	TRBJ1-1	NA	TGCGCCAGCAGCCAAGCCCTGAGCGTTGGGGCCAGCAACACTGAAGCTTTCTTT	CASSQALSVGASNTEAFF
TRBV10-3	NA	TRBJ2-5	TRBD2	TGTGCCATCGGAGGACTAGCGGGGGGAGAGACCCAGTACTTC	CAIGGLAGGETQYF
TRBV27	many	TRBJ1-1	TRBD1	TGTGCCAGCAGTTTGGACAGGGGAGTCGCTGAAGCTTTCTTT	CASSLDRGVAEAFF
TRBV11-2	NA	TRBJ2-1	NA	TGTGCCAGCAGCTCTAAGACGGCTCCCCGCTCCTACAATGAGCAGTTCTTC	CASSSKTAPRSYNEQFF